This T cell receptor (beta chain) was recorded in a study of T cell changes during pregnancy in multiple sclerosis. Germline CDR1 and CDR2: MRHNA and SNTAGT. The germline V and J ends were trimmed by 3 bases and 3 bases, with 11 bases remaining between them. This CDR3 has 14 amino acids. TCRdb keeps only in-frame clones here, not all; method: immunoSEQ multiplex PCR. The sample gives 40,000 to 50,000 clones, about 93% of which show up once; roughly 3.9% is in the top ten. The J gene is TRBJ1-1, the V gene TRBV6-4; a possible D gene is TRBD1 (5 bases). The source material was CD8+ T cells from peripheral blood mononuclear cells, sampled after pregnancy. The origin of this receptor is a female donor with multiple sclerosis, enrolled in a pregnancy study. The DNA of the CDR3 is TGTGCCAGCAGTGATGGTACAGGATACACTGAAGCTTTCTTT. It yields the protein CASSDGTGYTEAFF.